Listed here is a single TCR beta chain. Antigen: not known. This record comes from a study of T-cell memory formation after mild COVID-19. Study details: There were largely donor-specific TCR clusters. Findings of the study overall: Balance between CD4 and CD8 was seen in clones contracting day 15 to 85, and a CD4+ lean was seen in later expanders.

The CDR3 is 14 amino acids. The germline V gene encodes CDR1 DFQATT and CDR2 SNEGSKA (reference sequence). V was clipped by 2 bases and J by 5 bases; unmatched bases: 7. TCR alpha and TCR beta cDNA libraries carrying sample barcodes and UMIs came from 5'RACE with constant-segment primers. TCRdb analysed the 5' RACE reads with MiXCR anew, one entry per CDR3 protein. The sample lists a few hundred thousand distinct CDR3 sequences; roughly 17% were seen once. Specimen: PBMCs or a T cell subset sorted from them (not recorded which). The V call is TRBV20-1, the J call TRBJ1-2; 8 positions match TRBD1. This TCR was recovered from a man aged 18 to 29 who had mild COVID-19 (a few samples of this study predate the infection). Cell type and time point are not known. CDR3 in DNA: TGCAGTGCTAGACGCCCAGGGGGCTGGTATGGCTACACCTTC. This gives the protein CSARRPGGWYGYTF.